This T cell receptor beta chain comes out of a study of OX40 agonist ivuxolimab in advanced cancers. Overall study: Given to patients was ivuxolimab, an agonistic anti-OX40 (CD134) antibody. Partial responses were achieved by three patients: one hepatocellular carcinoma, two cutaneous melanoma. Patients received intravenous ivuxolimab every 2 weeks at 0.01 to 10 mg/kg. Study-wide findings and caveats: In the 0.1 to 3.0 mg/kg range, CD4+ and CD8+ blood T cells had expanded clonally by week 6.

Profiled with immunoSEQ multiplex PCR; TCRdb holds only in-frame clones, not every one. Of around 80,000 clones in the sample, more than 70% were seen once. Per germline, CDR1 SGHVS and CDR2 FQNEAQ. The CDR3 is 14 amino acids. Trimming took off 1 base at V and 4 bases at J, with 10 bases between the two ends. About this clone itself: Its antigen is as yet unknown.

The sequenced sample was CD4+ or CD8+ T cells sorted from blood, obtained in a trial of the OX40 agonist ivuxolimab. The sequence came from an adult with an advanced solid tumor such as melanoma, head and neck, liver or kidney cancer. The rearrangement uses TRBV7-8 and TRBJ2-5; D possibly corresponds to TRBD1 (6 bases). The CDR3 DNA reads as TGTGCCAGCAGCTTAGGAGTCAGGGGAGAGACCCAGTACTTC. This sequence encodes CASSLGVRGETQYF.